This TCR beta chain was sequenced in a study of CD8 T cells in Susac syndrome. The wider study: At blood draw, Susac syndrome patients were therapy-naive, on corticosteroids, or on intravenous immunoglobulin alone. Findings and limits, study-wide: Clonal expansion was absent from the CD4+ T cell repertoires in Susac syndrome.

Random hexamers were used to reverse transcribe the RNA input (roughly 0.5 to 1 ug). A multiplex approach, immunoSEQ multiplex PCR, amplified TCR beta CDR3 across 54 Vbeta and 13 Jbeta. In TCRdb, the immunoSEQ multiplex PCR reads were re-called with MiXCR into one record per CDR3 protein. This sample has tens of thousands of distinct CDR3 sequences, with around 93% found just once. V was shortened by 4 bases and J by 5 bases, with 12 bases between the two germline ends. The CDR3 sequence is 13 residues long. Per germline, CDR1 MDHEN and CDR2 SYDVKM. A word on this clonotype: Antigen unknown.

In blood CD8+ and CD4+ T cells, TCR beta underwent sequencing. The chain combines TRBV28 with TRBJ2-7; possibly TRBD1 for D (6 bases). Sequenced material: CD4+ T cells from PBMCs. The source is a human donor with Susac syndrome. The CDR3 region is CASSSRNRDEQYF. CDR3 nucleotides: TGTGCCAGCAGTTCCCGGAACAGGGACGAGCAGTACTTC.